The rows below give T cell receptor beta chains drawn from one sample of a study of OX40 agonist ivuxolimab in advanced cancers. Using immunoSEQ multiplex PCR, the repertoire was profiled, and TCRdb retains in-frame clones only, with some absent. Among 23,000 or so clones listed, 78% were seen once. The sequenced sample was CD4+ or CD8+ T cells sorted from blood, obtained in a trial of the OX40 agonist ivuxolimab. The receptors were gathered from an adult with an advanced solid tumor such as melanoma, head and neck, liver or kidney cancer. CDR3s include the opening cysteine and the closing phenylalanine or tryptophan. The D gene is left open where the match is weak. The size field is filled for only some rows; it gives once, few, many or a size class.

j_gene: TRBJ2-3; v_gene: TRBV7-2; d_gene: TRBD1; abundance: -; CDR3nt: TGTGCCAGCAGCGCGCAGGGGGCTGGGGGAGGAACGCAGTATTTT; CDR3aa: CASSAQGAGGGTQYF
j_gene: TRBJ1-1; v_gene: TRBV6-5; d_gene: -; abundance: -; CDR3nt: TGTGCCAGCAGACCCCCAAGGGGCGAGAACACTGAAGCTTTCTTT; CDR3aa: CASRPPRGENTEAFF
j_gene: TRBJ2-7; v_gene: TRBV7-8; d_gene: -; abundance: -; CDR3nt: TGTGCCAGCGGCGCTGGTGGGCGGGCCCACGAGCAGTACTTC; CDR3aa: CASGAGGRAHEQYF
j_gene: TRBJ2-7; v_gene: TRBV19; d_gene: -; abundance: few; CDR3nt: TGTGCCAGTTCTGCGGGGACGAACTACGAGCAGTACTTC; CDR3aa: CASSAGTNYEQYF
j_gene: TRBJ2-3; v_gene: TRBV28; d_gene: -; abundance: -; CDR3nt: TGTGCCAGCAGTCAAACGAACTCAGATACGCAGTATTTT; CDR3aa: CASSQTNSDTQYF
j_gene: TRBJ2-1; v_gene: TRBV7-7; d_gene: -; abundance: -; CDR3nt: TGTGCTAGCAGCTTAGGGGTCCTCTACAATGAGCAGTTCTTC; CDR3aa: CASSLGVLYNEQFF
j_gene: TRBJ1-5; v_gene: TRBV21-1; d_gene: -; abundance: -; CDR3nt: TGTGCCAGCAGCACCGGGGGGGGGTTAAATCAGCCCCAGCATTTT; CDR3aa: CASSTGGGLNQPQHF
j_gene: TRBJ1-3; v_gene: TRBV5-1; d_gene: -; abundance: -; CDR3nt: TGCGCCAGCAGCTTGGCTCAGGGCTCTGGAAACACCATATATTTT; CDR3aa: CASSLAQGSGNTIYF
j_gene: TRBJ1-6; v_gene: TRBV30; d_gene: -; abundance: -; CDR3nt: TGTGCCTGGACGGCAGGGAGGAATTCACCCCTCCACTTT; CDR3aa: CAWTAGRNSPLHF
j_gene: TRBJ2-4; v_gene: TRBV5-4; d_gene: -; abundance: -; CDR3nt: TGTGCCAGCAGCTTTGGAGGGGTCAAAAACATTCAGTACTTC; CDR3aa: CASSFGGVKNIQYF